Below are 31 T cell receptor beta chains sequenced from a single sample in a study of blood T cell repertoires in COVID-19. TCRdb's table, derived via immunoSEQ multiplex PCR, lists solely in-frame clones and lacks some. The repertoire holds 200,000 or so clones, with about 84% as singletons. The source material was PBMCs or T cells enriched from blood (not recorded which). All receptors derive from a woman between 40 and 50 years old with acute COVID-19.

The chain carries TRBV5-1 and TRBJ1-5; TRBD1 matches 8 bases. V shed 2 bases and J 3 bases; nucleotides not matched to a gene: 4. CDR1 is SGHRS and CDR2 is YFSETQ in the germline V gene. The CDR3 consists of 15 residues. CDR3 in amino acids: CASSLTGGLNQPQHF. CDR3 DNA: TGCGCCAGCAGCTTAACAGGGGGACTCAATCAGCCCCAGCATTTT. The whole variable domain, filled in from reference TRBV5-1 and TRBJ1-5, reads KAGVTQTPRYLIKTRGQQVTLSCSPISGHRSVSWYQQTPGQGLQFLFEYFSETQRNKGNFPGRFSGRQFSNSRSEMNVSTLELGDSALYLCASSLTGGLNQPQHFGDGTRLSIL.

The chain has TRBV28 and TRBJ2-1; TRBD2 matches at 9 bases. V lost 2 bases to trimming and J lost 0 bases; unmatched junction nucleotides: 11. Germline values: CDR1 MDHEN, CDR2 SYDVKM. The CDR3 contains 19 residues. The CDR3 bases are TGTGCCAGCAGTTTACAAGGATTAGCGGGGGAGAGCTCCTACAATGAGCAGTTCTTC. It translates to CASSLQGLAGESSYNEQFF. The whole variable domain, filled in from reference TRBV28 and TRBJ2-1, reads DVKVTQSSRYLVKRTGEKVFLECVQDMDHENMFWYRQDPGLGLRLIYFSYDVKMKEKGDIPEGYSVSREKKERFSLILESASTNQTSMYLCASSLQGLAGESSYNEQFFGPGTRLTVL.

DNA for the CDR3: TGTGCCAGCTCCCGACAGGGGAGCTCCTATAATTCACCCCTCCACTTT. Amino acids: CASSRQGSSYNSPLHF. The gene calls are TRBV5-6 and TRBJ1-6; 8 positions agree with TRBD1. The CDR3 has 16 residues. J was trimmed by 0 bases and V by 7 bases; bases with no gene match: 6. Germline CDR1 SGHDT, CDR2 YYEEEE.

This clone occurred a few times. The chain joins TRBV19 to TRBJ1-5; perhaps TRBD1 as D (5 bases). The germline gives CDR1 LNHDA, CDR2 SQIVND (reference sequence). V was cut by 1 base and J by 4 bases, with 8 bases left in between. The CDR3 loop spans 14 amino acids. The CDR3 DNA reads TGTGCCAGTAGTATAGGGGGCCCAAATCAGCCCCAGCATTTT. Translated: CASSIGGPNQPQHF.

Ten or more counts support this clone. The chain combines TRBV7-9 with TRBJ2-2, with D perhaps TRBD2 (7 bases). Deletions cut 6 bases from V and 0 bases from J, with 11 bases between. CDR1 SEHNR and CDR2 FQNEAQ come from the germline V gene (reference sequence). The CDR3 contains 15 residues. The CDR3 region is CASSAGATNTGELFF. DNA of the CDR3: TGTGCCAGCAGTGCGGGGGCAACGAACACCGGGGAGCTGTTTTTT. The whole variable domain, filled in from reference TRBV7-9 and TRBJ2-2, reads DTGVSQNPRHKITKRGQNVTFRCDPISEHNRLYWYRQTLGQGPEFLTYFQNEAQLEKSRLLSDRFSAERPKGSFSTLEIQRTEQGDSAMYLCASSAGATNTGELFFGEGSRLTVL.

The gene calls are TRBV29-1 and TRBJ1-2, with TRBD1 matching over 7 bases. Germline V CDR1 and CDR2: SQVTM, ANQGSEA. The trim removed 8 bases at V and 6 bases at J, leaving 12 bases unmatched. The CDR3 is 13 amino acids. The CDR3 DNA sequence: TGCAGCTTAAGCCGGGACAGCGTTGATGGCTACACCTTC. It encodes CSLSRDSVDGYTF.

The V gene is TRBV4-2, the J gene TRBJ2-2; TRBD1 matches at 7 bases. After removal of 0 bases from V and 0 bases from J, the junction contained 1 base not matched to a gene. The CDR3 consists of 16 residues. In germline, CDR1 is LGHNA, CDR2 YNFKEQ. The CDR3 region has the DNA TGTGCCAGCAGCCAAGAGGGGACAGCGAACACCGGGGAGCTGTTTTTT. Protein product: CASSQEGTANTGELFF.

This sequence joins TRBV5-5 and TRBJ2-1, with TRBD1 as a possible D gene (6 bases). CDR3 length equals 14 residues. Germline CDR1 is SGHKS and CDR2 is YYEKEE (reference sequence). V was cut by 4 bases and J by 6 bases, with 14 bases left in between. This CDR3 is CASSAGTRVNEQFF. CDR3 DNA sequence: TGTGCCAGCAGCGCCGGGACAAGGGTCAATGAGCAGTTCTTC.

The sample holds a few counts of this clone. The V and J genes are TRBV28 and TRBJ2-5; 11 bases line up with TRBD2. Germline lookup yields CDR1 MDHEN and CDR2 SYDVKM. The ends lost 6 bases at V and 3 bases at J; junction bases unmatched: 12. The CDR3 has 17 amino acids. Here the CDR3 reads CASRHSGRARREETQYF. CDR3 coding DNA: TGTGCCAGCAGACATAGCGGGAGGGCCCGGAGGGAAGAGACCCAGTACTTC.

This chain links TRBV2 with TRBJ2-3; TRBD1 matches at 7 bases. Trimming removed 2 bases from V and 2 bases from J; junction bases left unmatched: 7. The length of the CDR3 is 16 residues. Germline V gene sequence: CDR1 SNHLY, CDR2 FYNNEI. The CDR3 spells CASSESRDSSTDTQYF. The CDR3 bases are TGTGCCAGCAGTGAAAGCAGGGACAGTTCCACAGATACGCAGTATTTT.

This chain uses TRBV9 with TRBJ2-5; 8 bases are shared with TRBD1. Germline lookup yields CDR1 SGDLS and CDR2 YYNGEE. The ends lost 0 bases at V and 5 bases at J; junction bases unmatched: 9. CDR3 length: 16 residues. CDR3 DNA sequence: TGTGCCAGCAGCGTAGGGGCAGGGGGCGCAGGCGAGACCCAGTACTTC. This encodes CASSVGAGGAGETQYF. The whole variable domain, filled in from reference TRBV9 and TRBJ2-5, reads DSGVTQTPKHLITATGQRVTLRCSPRSGDLSVYWYQQSLDQGLQFLIQYYNGEERAKGNILERFSAQQFPDLHSELNLSSLELGDSALYFCASSVGAGGAGETQYFGPGTRLLVL.

V is TRBV3-1 (or the pseudogene TRBV3-2) and J is TRBJ2-6; D is unresolved. V was trimmed by 4 bases and J by 1 base, leaving 8 bases between them. CDR1 and CDR2 from the germline V gene are LGHDT and YNNKEL (reference sequence). The CDR3 is made up of 15 amino acids. The CDR3 here is CASSRRWSGANVLTF. The DNA of the CDR3 is TGTGCCAGCAGCCGCAGGTGGTCTGGGGCCAACGTCCTGACTTTC.

This clone was seen a handful of times. The chain employs TRBV15 and TRBJ1-5; 10 nucleotides align to TRBD1. In germline, CDR1 is LNHNV, CDR2 YYDKDF (reference sequence). V trimming: 4 bases; J trimming: 1 base; junction bases outside the gene matches: 10. This CDR3 spans 18 amino acids. CDR3 protein: CATSTTGGLFRSNQPQHF. The CDR3 DNA is TGTGCCACCAGCACGACAGGGGGCTTGTTTCGGAGCAATCAGCCCCAGCATTTT.

This chain connects TRBV19 to TRBJ2-7; a possible D gene is TRBD1 (5 bases). Germline CDR1 LNHDA, CDR2 SQIVND (reference sequence). V gave up 5 bases and J gave up 4 bases, with 15 bases separating them. There are 14 residues in the CDR3. This CDR3 is CASSYQDNTYEQYF. CDR3 DNA sequence: TGTGCCAGTAGTTATCAGGACAACACGTACGAGCAGTACTTC.

This clone was counted a single time. V gene TRBV28 combines with J gene TRBJ2-4; 12 bases align to TRBD2. Trimming took 4 bases from V and 0 from J; bases not matched to a gene: 4. Germline V gene lookup returns CDR1 MDHEN and CDR2 SYDVKM. The CDR3 extends over 17 amino acids. The CDR3 nucleotides are TGTGCCAGCAGTTCCCCGGGACTAGCGGGAGCCAAAAACATTCAGTACTTC. It codes for CASSSPGLAGAKNIQYF.

J is TRBJ1-1 and V is TRBV30; D is possibly TRBD1 (5 bases). This CDR3 spans 18 amino acids. Trimming took 5 bases from V and 4 from J, leaving 29 bases between them. Germline values: CDR1 GTSNPN, CDR2 SVGIG (reference sequence). The CDR3 sequence: CAWGSPAGLMGLGTEAFF. In DNA form, the CDR3 reads TGTGCCTGGGGTTCCCCCGCGGGACTCATGGGGTTGGGCACTGAAGCTTTCTTT.

This clone showed up just a few times. The J gene is TRBJ2-7, the V gene TRBV29-1; possible D gene TRBD2, 6 bases. The CDR3 spans 12 residues. The V end was cut by 6 bases, the J end by 0 bases, with 9 bases between. CDR1 and CDR2 (germline): SQVTM, ANQGSEA. CDR3 amino acids: CSVATSSYEQYF. The CDR3 nucleotides read TGCAGCGTAGCGACTAGCTCCTACGAGCAGTACTTC.

This chain links TRBV7-2 with TRBJ1-5; no clear D. Germline-derived CDR1 and CDR2 are SGHTA and FQGNSA. The CDR3 runs 14 residues. V lost 5 bases and J 2 bases, leaving 10 bases between the germline ends. The CDR3 nucleotides are TGTGCCAGCAGCAGCAACGAACGCAATCAGCCCCAGCATTTT. It is translated as CASSSNERNQPQHF.

This clone was seen a few times. CDR3 sequence reads: CASSLEITGGTYEQYF. For the CDR3, the DNA is TGTGCCAGCAGCTTAGAGATTACAGGGGGGACCTACGAGCAGTACTTC. This sequence joins TRBV11-2 and TRBJ2-7; TRBD1 aligns across 8 bases. J gave up 2 bases and V 0 bases, and 6 bases lay outside the gene matches. The CDR3 has 16 residues. The germline V gene encodes CDR1 SGHAT and CDR2 FQNNGV.

The rearrangement uses TRBV5-5 and TRBJ2-3; 10 nucleotides agree with TRBD2. The trim removed 4 bases at V and 1 base at J, leaving 15 bases unmatched. This CDR3 has 19 residues. CDR1 and CDR2 (germline): SGHKS, YYEKEE (reference sequence). CDR3 sequence: CASSLPQSLAGGRTDTQYF. The CDR3 DNA is TGTGCCAGCAGCCTACCGCAATCCTTAGCGGGAGGCCGCACAGATACGCAGTATTTT.

The V gene is TRBV6-2 or TRBV6-3, the J gene TRBJ2-6, with TRBD1 matching 9 bases. The CDR3 has 16 amino acids. The junction had 2 bases not matched to a gene; V was cut back by 2 bases and J by 3 bases. Germline V lookup: CDR1 MNHEY, CDR2 SVGEGT. Here the CDR3 DNA reads TGTGCCAGCAGTTACACAGGGGGCTTTGGGGCCAACGTCCTGACTTTC. Translating it yields CASSYTGGFGANVLTF.

The V gene is TRBV29-1, the J gene TRBJ2-7; no definite D call. V dropped 0 bases and J dropped 5 bases, with 14 bases sitting between them. Germline V CDR1 and CDR2: SQVTM, ANQGSEA. This CDR3 region has 14 residues. CDR3 protein: CSVEDSGNGDEQYF. The CDR3 bases are TGCAGCGTTGAAGATTCGGGTAACGGAGACGAGCAGTACTTC.

The CDR3 DNA is TGTGCCAGCAGCTTCGCCACAGGGGGAGCTAACTATGGCTACACCTTC. It is translated as CASSFATGGANYGYTF. The chain uses TRBV7-9 and TRBJ1-2; 8 bases map to TRBD1. This CDR3 region has 16 residues. Germline V gene data show CDR1 as SEHNR and CDR2 as FQNEAQ (reference sequence). Trimming removed 3 bases from V and 0 bases from J; junction bases left unmatched: 6. The full variable domain, with the rest looked up from reference TRBV7-9 and TRBJ1-2, is DTGVSQNPRHKITKRGQNVTFRCDPISEHNRLYWYRQTLGQGPEFLTYFQNEAQLEKSRLLSDRFSAERPKGSFSTLEIQRTEQGDSAMYLCASSFATGGANYGYTFGSGTRLTVV.

The chain uses TRBV3-1 (or the pseudogene TRBV3-2) and TRBJ1-1, with 10 bases lining up with TRBD1. V shed 2 bases and J 7 bases; nucleotides not matched to a gene: 7. From germline, CDR1 is LGHDT and CDR2 YNNKEL (reference sequence). The CDR3 runs 15 residues. CDR3 residues: CASSQRDRGPGEAFF. For the CDR3, the DNA is TGTGCCAGCAGCCAACGGGACAGGGGTCCCGGTGAAGCTTTCTTT.

This clone was seen a handful of times. The V gene is TRBV28, the J gene TRBJ1-5; 8 nucleotides align to TRBD1. Germline assignment: CDR1 MDHEN and CDR2 SYDVKM. The V and J ends lost 6 bases and 7 bases, in that order; junction bases with no gene match: 11. The CDR3 sequence is 15 residues long. CDR3 sequence: CASRGQVGSGQPQHF. In nucleotides, the CDR3 is TGTGCCAGCAGGGGACAGGTGGGGTCAGGGCAGCCCCAGCATTTT. Filled out from reference TRBV28 and TRBJ1-5, the complete variable domain reads DVKVTQSSRYLVKRTGEKVFLECVQDMDHENMFWYRQDPGLGLRLIYFSYDVKMKEKGDIPEGYSVSREKKERFSLILESASTNQTSMYLCASRGQVGSGQPQHFGDGTRLSIL.

The chain combines TRBV3-1 (or the pseudogene TRBV3-2) with TRBJ1-2; D ambiguous. Germline V gene lookup returns CDR1 LGHDT and CDR2 YNNKEL (reference sequence). Trimming took 2 bases from V and 0 from J, leaving 7 bases between them. CDR3 size: 14 residues. The CDR3 reads CASSQRQSNYGYTF. CDR3 in DNA: TGTGCCAGCAGCCAACGACAATCTAACTATGGCTACACCTTC.

The chain carries TRBV28 and TRBJ2-1, with 7 nucleotides matching TRBD2. CDR1 and CDR2 (germline): MDHEN, SYDVKM. The junction had 5 bases not matched to a gene; V was cut back by 2 bases and J by 7 bases. The CDR3 spans 14 residues. CDR3 sequence reads: CASSLAGAGNEQFF. As DNA, the CDR3 is TGTGCCAGCAGTTTAGCGGGAGCGGGGAATGAGCAGTTCTTC.

This sequence joins TRBV2 and TRBJ1-3; possibly TRBD1 for D (5 bases). V was shortened by 6 bases and J by 7 bases, with 16 bases between the two germline ends. The CDR3 is 14 amino acids. The germline CDR1 and CDR2 sequences are SNHLY and FYNNEI. The CDR3 region has the DNA TGTGCCAGCAGCTGGGGCCTCGACCCGAACACCATATATTTT. Protein: CASSWGLDPNTIYF.

The chain recombines TRBV9 with TRBJ2-4; TRBD2 matches 11 bases. Germline V gene lookup returns CDR1 SGDLS and CDR2 YYNGEE. Germline trimming cut 2 bases from V and 5 bases from J; bases unmatched to any gene: 3. The CDR3 has 15 residues. CDR3 nucleotides: TGTGCCAGCAGCGTTAGCGGGAGGGCCCAAAACATTCAGTACTTC. It specifies CASSVSGRAQNIQYF.

The chain combines TRBV4-1 with TRBJ1-3; 9 bases fit TRBD1. The CDR3 is made up of 18 amino acids. Germline values: CDR1 MGHRA, CDR2 YSYEKL. J gave up 2 bases and V 2 bases, and 10 bases lay outside the gene matches. The CDR3 sequence: CASSQPQTGTGTGNTIYF. The CDR3 nucleotides read TGCGCCAGCAGCCAACCCCAGACTGGGACAGGGACTGGAAACACCATATATTTT.

This clone was seen a few times. CDR3 residues: CASSPTGVNTEAFF. The CDR3 coding sequence is TGTGCCAGCAGCCCTACAGGGGTGAACACTGAAGCTTTCTTT. This chain links TRBV7-8 with TRBJ1-1; the match to TRBD1 covers 7 bases. V lost 5 bases to trimming and J lost 0 bases; unmatched junction nucleotides: 3. This CDR3 is built from 14 residues. Germline CDR1 and CDR2: SGHVS and FQNEAQ. Drawing the rest from reference TRBV7-8 and TRBJ1-1, the complete variable domain is GAGVSQSPRYKVAKRGQDVALRCDPISGHVSLFWYQQALGQGPEFLTYFQNEAQLDKSGLPSDRFFAERPEGSVSTLKIQRTQQEDSAVYLCASSPTGVNTEAFFGQGTRLTVV.